The present entry profiles one T cell receptor (beta chain) with its context. The table lists this clonotype with a few counts. What antigen it recognizes has not been identified. No much larger clonotype is one base removed from it; base qualities were not supplied. V loses 8 bases, J loses 8 bases, and the germline ends lie 14 bases apart. Taken from cysteine to phenylalanine, the CDR3 has 12 residues. Only the CDR3 DNA stays, 36 bases, in frame from base 1. The germline V gene specifies SGHTS as CDR1 and YDEGEE as CDR2. The sample is drawn from a study of T cells after yellow fever vaccination (dated 2019 in TCRdb). Describing the broader study: The SMART-Seq v4 Ultra Low Input RNA kit was used to prepare libraries from fractions with low cell numbers. To follow T-cell clones before and after primary and booster YFV17D yellow fever vaccination, bulk TCR alpha and beta repertoires were sequenced over time. Two healthy male donors made up the cohort, one aged 18 to 30 years and the other aged 30 to 40 years. Blood was drawn at multiple timepoints before and after primary and secondary immunization, with bulk PBMC replicates and cell subsets isolated.

Broad study findings and their caveats: A small fraction of clonotypes appeared in both the CD4 and CD8 compartments, likely as a result of convergent recombination. Because only a couple of donors were included in the study, the extent to which the findings can be generalized is limited. FACS-sorted repertoires could contain abundant contaminating clonotypes from the bulk population, so computational filtering was required. Most clones expanded after primary vaccination were re-detected after the booster (almost 98% of CD4 and 88% of CD8), suggesting broad memory maintenance. Compared with the primary T-cell response, the secondary T-cell response was faster but weaker, reaching its peak on day 5 rather than on day 15.

Synthesis of TCR cDNA relied on 5'RACE template switching, a step that introduced a universal primer site along with unique molecular identifiers. Priming for cDNA synthesis came from both the TCR alpha and TCR beta constant segments. Library amplification used two PCR steps, and the second PCR step added sample barcodes and sequencing adapters. Sequencing of libraries was performed on Illumina HiSeq 2500 (2x100 bp) or NovaSeq (2x150 bp). On the authors' methods: Demultiplexing of reads and collapsing into UMI consensus sequences were performed with MIGEC, and V(D)J alignment was carried out with MiXCR. Clonotypes responding to the vaccine were identified with edgeR on replicate PBMC samples, with the criteria of FDR below 0.01 and a log2 fold change above 5 up to day 15. CD4 or CD8 identity was assigned to each bulk clonotype according to whether the clonotype was present at higher abundance in the sequenced CD4 repertoire or the sequenced CD8 repertoire. TCRdb took the public reads, trimmed them with fastp at Q25, ran MiXCR for clone calling and kept in-frame beta chains. Under each unique CDR3 protein, matching rows form one entry showing the most common genes and DNA. The V and J calls were determined by TCRdb, not by the authors. This sample gives around 500,000 distinct CDR3 sequences in total; around a fifth of them show up just once. The biggest ten clones account for around 17% of the sample.

The sample's treatment or condition label is to be understood as: live attenuated yellow fever vaccine strain. Two biological replicates of bulk PBMCs were collected at each blood-draw timepoint. A standard Ficoll-Paque protocol was used to isolate PBMCs from peripheral blood. RNA was extracted with TriZol from bulk PBMCs, CD4 and CD8 fractions, and dextramer-positive and dextramer-negative fractions. This receptor was taken from a man between 18 and 29 years old who received the YFV17D yellow fever vaccine. The chain links TRBV5-8 with TRBJ2-1; the D segment is perhaps TRBD1 or TRBD2, each sharing 5 matched bases. The input for sequencing was PBMCs, taken approximately 22 days after the first yellow fever vaccination. The DNA sequence follows: TGTGCCAGTAACCGGGACCCCGATGAGCAGTTCTTC. Its translation reads: CASNRDPDEQFF.